The 30 T cell receptor beta chains given below trace back to one sample, sequenced in a study of identical twins. TCRdb ran MiXCR on the 5' RACE reads and lists one entry per CDR3 protein. Here the sample spans 420,000 or so distinct CDR3 sequences, approximately 17% being singletons. Sample: naive T cells sorted from blood. The source of these receptors is a man aged 45 to 65 in good health.

This clonotype was detected only a few times. V is TRBV6-1 and J is TRBJ1-6; D unresolved. Trimming left V 2 bases short and J 7 bases short, with 9 bases between. The CDR3 has 14 residues. CDR1 MNHNS and CDR2 SASEGT come from the germline V gene. In DNA form, the CDR3 reads TGTGCCAGCAGTGAATCTTTTGTGAATTCACCCCTCCACTTT. It specifies CASSESFVNSPLHF.

V and J are TRBV5-6 and TRBJ2-7, with 11 bases identical to TRBD2. This CDR3 is built from 17 residues. Germline V gene lookup returns CDR1 SGHDT and CDR2 YYEEEE. J lost 0 bases, V lost 3 bases, and 8 bases had no gene match. CDR3: CASSYLAGGLSSYEQYF. The DNA of the CDR3 is TGTGCCAGCAGCTATCTAGCGGGAGGCCTAAGCTCCTACGAGCAGTACTTC. The variable domain in full, with the rest retrieved from reference TRBV5-6 and TRBJ2-7, is DAGVTQSPTHLIKTRGQQVTLRCSPKSGHDTVSWYQQALGQGPQFIFQYYEEEERQRGNFPDRFSGHQFPNYSSELNVNALLLGDSALYLCASSYLAGGLSSYEQYFGPGTRLTVT.

This clonotype was observed at least ten times. The chain carries TRBV11-1 and TRBJ2-3; 11 nucleotides agree with TRBD2. Trimming took 2 bases from V and 6 from J; bases not matched to a gene: 16. The CDR3 runs to 19 residues. Germline CDR1 SGHAT, CDR2 FQDESV (reference sequence). The CDR3 sequence is CASSLTALPLAGVGDTQYF. In nucleotides, the CDR3 is TGTGCCAGCAGCTTAACGGCCCTTCCACTAGCGGGAGTGGGGGATACGCAGTATTTT.

This clonotype was counted at least ten times. This sequence joins TRBV7-2 and TRBJ2-7; 8 bases are shared with TRBD2. The junction had 7 bases not matched to a gene; V was cut back by 1 base and J by 5 bases. Looked up from germline, CDR1 is SGHTA and CDR2 is FQGNSA. CDR3 length: 15 residues. The CDR3 reads CASSLGGRTGDEQYF. The CDR3 coding sequence is TGTGCCAGCAGCTTAGGCGGGAGGACTGGGGACGAGCAGTACTTC.

This clonotype was counted between two and nine times. The chain employs TRBV12-3 or TRBV12-4 and TRBJ2-7, with TRBD1 matching 10 bases. The J segment lost 4 bases and the V segment lost 4 bases, leaving 7 bases of the junction unmatched. The CDR3 extends over 15 amino acids. The CDR3 spells CASSSDRGTIYEQYF. CDR3 DNA sequence: TGTGCCAGCAGTTCGGACAGGGGGACAATTTACGAGCAGTACTTC.

The CDR3 DNA follows: TGCAGTGCGAGGCGGGACCCCCAAAGAGGCACAGATACGCAGTATTTT. It translates to CSARRDPQRGTDTQYF. This sequence joins TRBV20-1 and TRBJ2-3; D might be TRBD2 (6 bases). The CDR3 is made up of 16 amino acids. The ends were cut back, 6 bases at V and 1 base at J, with 20 bases in the middle. Germline loops: CDR1 DFQATT, CDR2 SNEGSKA (reference sequence).

The gene calls are TRBV2 and TRBJ2-7, with a possible D match to TRBD2 (5 bases). The CDR3 extends over 12 amino acids. Germline assignment: CDR1 SNHLY and CDR2 FYNNEI. Trimming pared 6 bases from V and 3 bases from J, leaving 9 bases between. CDR3 sequence: CASRTGNYEQYF. The DNA of the CDR3 is TGTGCCAGCAGAACGGGAAACTACGAGCAGTACTTC.

This clonotype has a count of ten or more. The chain employs TRBV29-1 and TRBJ2-6; D unresolved. Germline CDR1 is SQVTM and CDR2 is ANQGSEA. This CDR3 is built from 11 residues. Trimming cost V 5 bases and J 6 bases, with 5 bases left between them. CDR3 region: CSVKEANVLTF. The DNA for the CDR3 is TGCAGCGTTAAGGAGGCCAACGTCCTGACTTTC.

The chain combines TRBV7-2 with TRBJ2-2; TRBD1 or TRBD2 may be the D gene (5 bases each). Trimming cost V 5 bases and J 4 bases, with 17 bases left between them. CDR1 is SGHTA, CDR2 FQGNSA, per germline. The CDR3 length is 16 residues. The CDR3 loop is CASSHFTGTGTGELFF. CDR3 in DNA: TGTGCCAGCAGCCATTTTACCGGGACGGGCACCGGGGAGCTGTTTTTT.

This clonotype was counted a few times. The chain carries TRBV4-2 and TRBJ2-7; 12 bases map to TRBD1. V was clipped by 4 bases and J by 1 base; unmatched bases: 8. The CDR3 runs 17 residues. Germline CDR1 is LGHNA and CDR2 is YNFKEQ. CDR3 bases: TGTGCCAGCAGCCGTCCCGGGACAGGGGGCCCTTCCTACGAGCAGTACTTC. As protein: CASSRPGTGGPSYEQYF.

This clonotype appeared a few times. The junction departs from germline at one end; a sequencing error may be responsible. CDR3 DNA sequence: TGTGCTAGCAGCCACGGGACCCACAATGAGCAGTTCTTC. Translated: CASSHGTHNEQFF. The chain links TRBV7-7 to TRBJ2-1; D possibly matches TRBD1 or TRBD2 (5 bases each). The CDR3 loop spans 13 amino acids. CDR1 is SSHAT, CDR2 FNYEAQ, per germline (reference sequence). The variable domain in full, with the rest retrieved from reference TRBV7-7 and TRBJ2-1, is GAGVSQSPRYKVTKRGQDVTLRCDPISSHATLYWYQQALGQGPEFLTYFNYEAQPDKSGLPSDRFSAERPEGSISTLTIQRTEQRDSAMYRCASSHGTHNEQFFGPGTRLTVL.

J is TRBJ1-3 and V is TRBV5-1; TRBD1 matches at 8 bases. The CDR3 sequence is 16 residues long. Germline values: CDR1 SGHRS, CDR2 YFSETQ. With 7 bases clipped from V and 0 bases from J, the junction kept 9 bases outside the gene matches. The CDR3 loop is CASSDGQGYSGNTIYF. CDR3 in DNA: TGCGCCAGCTCCGATGGACAGGGATACTCTGGAAACACCATATATTTT.

V usage is TRBV7-2 and J usage is TRBJ1-1; D call uncertain. The germline V and J ends were trimmed by 5 bases and 5 bases, with 18 bases remaining between them. Germline CDR1 is SGHTA and CDR2 is FQGNSA. This CDR3 comprises 15 residues. The CDR3 sequence is CASSPRLGLETEAFF. For the CDR3, the DNA is TGTGCCAGCAGCCCCCGGTTGGGTCTCGAAACTGAAGCTTTCTTT. Drawing the rest from reference TRBV7-2 and TRBJ1-1, the complete variable domain is GAGVSQSPSNKVTEKGKDVELRCDPISGHTALYWYRQSLGQGLEFLIYFQGNSAPDKSGLPSDRFSAERTGGSVSTLTIQRTQQEDSAVYLCASSPRLGLETEAFFGQGTRLTVV.

This clonotype was observed a few times. J is TRBJ2-2 and V is TRBV5-6; D is unresolved. Germline V gene data show CDR1 as SGHDT and CDR2 as YYEEEE. With 2 bases removed from V and 1 base from J, the gap between germline ends came to 9 bases. The CDR3 is made up of 15 amino acids. The CDR3 coding sequence is TGTGCCAGCAGCTTTTGGGCCATGAACACCGGGGAGCTGTTTTTT. Translation: CASSFWAMNTGELFF. The whole variable domain, remainder taken from reference TRBV5-6 and TRBJ2-2, is DAGVTQSPTHLIKTRGQQVTLRCSPKSGHDTVSWYQQALGQGPQFIFQYYEEEERQRGNFPDRFSGHQFPNYSSELNVNALLLGDSALYLCASSFWAMNTGELFFGEGSRLTVL.

This rearrangement joins TRBV19 to TRBJ2-5, with 7 positions matching TRBD1. Trimming took 4 bases from V and 1 from J; bases not matched to a gene: 6. The germline V gene encodes CDR1 LNHDA and CDR2 SQIVND (reference sequence). The CDR3 sequence is 15 residues long. CDR3 nucleotides: TGTGCCAGTAGTAGGGGACAGACGCTCCAAGAGACCCAGTACTTC. Amino acids: CASSRGQTLQETQYF. The variable domain in full, completed from reference TRBV19 and TRBJ2-5, reads DGGITQSPKYLFRKEGQNVTLSCEQNLNHDAMYWYRQDPGQGLRLIYYSQIVNDFQKGDIAEGYSVSREKKESFPLTVTSAQKNPTAFYLCASSRGQTLQETQYFGPGTRLLVL.

The chain recombines TRBV5-1 with TRBJ2-3, with 8 bases aligning to TRBD2. The CDR3 contains 16 residues. Germline V gene sequence: CDR1 SGHRS, CDR2 YFSETQ. V lost 0 bases, J lost 2 bases, and 5 bases stayed unmatched. CDR3 coding DNA: TGCGCCAGCAGCTTGGCCGAGCGGGGGTCCACAGATACGCAGTATTTT. Translated, it gives CASSLAERGSTDTQYF.

Many counts were recorded for this clonotype. V usage is TRBV25-1 and J usage is TRBJ2-1; D may be TRBD2 (6 bases). The CDR3 spans 16 residues. Germline V gene lookup returns CDR1 MGHDK and CDR2 SYGVNS. The V and J ends lost 1 base and 5 bases respectively, with 15 bases between them. The chain's CDR3 is CASSEFSGLSHNEQFF. CDR3 bases: TGTGCCAGCAGTGAATTTAGCGGCCTTTCCCACAATGAGCAGTTCTTC.

This clonotype has ten or more counts. J is TRBJ2-3 and V is TRBV4-1; 8 bases match TRBD2. Germline V gene data show CDR1 as MGHRA and CDR2 as YSYEKL. The CDR3 has 15 residues. V lost 3 bases, J lost 4 bases, and 6 bases stayed unmatched. CDR3 nucleotides: TGCGCCAGCAGCCACCCGGGACTAGGGGCAGATACGCAGTATTTT. Encoded protein: CASSHPGLGADTQYF.

The CDR3 here is CASSEASGGDNEQFF. The CDR3 DNA follows: TGTGCCAGTAGTGAGGCTAGCGGGGGGGACAATGAGCAGTTCTTC. The chain has TRBV19 and TRBJ2-1; 12 positions agree with TRBD2. Trimming removed 5 bases from V and 5 bases from J; junction bases left unmatched: 4. This CDR3 region has 15 residues. Germline loops: CDR1 LNHDA, CDR2 SQIVND (reference sequence).

There are many counts of this clonotype. This sequence joins TRBV6-5 and TRBJ2-4; 9 bases align to TRBD2. This CDR3 region has 19 residues. Germline CDR1 reads MNHEY; CDR2 reads SVGAGI. Trimming took 4 bases from V and 0 from J; bases not matched to a gene: 13. CDR3 sequence (DNA): TGTGCCAGCAGTTCCCGACTAGCGGCGAATAGGCTAGCCAAAAACATTCAGTACTTC. Translating it yields CASSSRLAANRLAKNIQYF.

A few counts support this clonotype. The rearrangement uses TRBV7-2 and TRBJ2-7; 9 bases are shared with TRBD1. The V segment lost 6 bases and the J segment 6 bases; nucleotides outside the gene matches: 9. The CDR3 loop spans 14 amino acids. CDR1 SGHTA and CDR2 FQGNSA come from the germline V gene. CDR3 protein: CASSSITGGFEQYF. CDR3 in DNA: TGTGCCAGCAGTTCGATAACAGGGGGCTTCGAGCAGTACTTC.

This chain connects TRBV4-3 to TRBJ2-5, with D possibly TRBD2 on 6 matching bases. The V end lost 3 bases, the J end lost 0 bases, and 11 bases lay between the germline ends. Per the germline V gene, CDR1 is LGHNA and CDR2 is YSLEER. The CDR3 sequence is 15 residues long. The DNA for the CDR3 is TGCGCCAGCAGCCACCTAGCGAAAAACCAAGAGACCCAGTACTTC. Protein: CASSHLAKNQETQYF.

At least ten counts were recorded for this clonotype. V gene TRBV4-1 combines with J gene TRBJ2-1, with 9 nucleotides matching TRBD2. The CDR3 has 16 amino acids. V was clipped by 0 bases and J by 4 bases; unmatched bases: 4. CDR1 is MGHRA, CDR2 YSYEKL, per germline. This CDR3 reads CASSQDSGGYYNEQFF. CDR3 coding DNA: TGCGCCAGCAGCCAAGATAGCGGGGGTTATTACAATGAGCAGTTCTTC.

This clonotype came up a few times. The genes are TRBV28 and TRBJ2-5; D call uncertain. The CDR3 spans 12 residues. Germline loops: CDR1 MDHEN, CDR2 SYDVKM. V lost 5 bases, J lost 2 bases, and 6 bases lay in between. Here the CDR3 reads CASSLQQETQYF. In DNA form, the CDR3 reads TGTGCCAGCAGTCTGCAACAAGAGACCCAGTACTTC. The full variable domain, in which reference TRBV28 and TRBJ2-5 provide the parts outside the CDR3, is DVKVTQSSRYLVKRTGEKVFLECVQDMDHENMFWYRQDPGLGLRLIYFSYDVKMKEKGDIPEGYSVSREKKERFSLILESASTNQTSMYLCASSLQQETQYFGPGTRLLVL.

The sample holds a few counts of this clonotype. This rearrangement joins TRBV24-1 to TRBJ2-7; D unclear. Germline loops: CDR1 KGHDR, CDR2 SFDVKD. V lost 4 bases, J lost 1 base, and 7 bases lay in between. The CDR3 consists of 13 residues. The CDR3 sequence: CATSDPGSYEQYF. For the CDR3, the DNA is TGTGCCACCAGTGACCCCGGTTCCTACGAGCAGTACTTC.

V gene TRBV4-2 combines with J gene TRBJ2-5; the D is unclear. The CDR3 is made up of 12 amino acids. V dropped 8 bases and J dropped 1 base, with 8 bases sitting between them. Germline V gene data show CDR1 as LGHNA and CDR2 as YNFKEQ. The CDR3 sequence: CASGRPQETQYF. As DNA, the CDR3 is TGTGCCAGCGGCAGGCCCCAAGAGACCCAGTACTTC.

At least ten counts were recorded for this clonotype. The chain couples TRBV4-3 to TRBJ2-1; 7 nucleotides align to TRBD1. Germline V CDR1 and CDR2: LGHNA, YSLEER. V lost 4 bases and J lost 8; bases outside the gene matches: 5. The length of the CDR3 is 13 residues. The CDR3: CASSLTGVDEQFF. The CDR3 nucleotides are TGCGCCAGCAGCCTTACAGGGGTGGATGAGCAGTTCTTC.

This clonotype was detected only a few times. This rearrangement joins TRBV5-1 to TRBJ1-1, with TRBD1 as a possible D gene (5 bases). The CDR3 has 14 residues. Between the trimmed V and J ends, which lost 1 base and 4 bases, there was a span of 11 bases. From germline, CDR1 is SGHRS and CDR2 YFSETQ. This chain's CDR3 is CASSLNLRGTEAFF. CDR3 bases: TGCGCCAGCAGCTTGAACTTAAGGGGCACTGAAGCTTTCTTT.

This clonotype was seen ten or more times. The rearrangement links TRBV7-2 to TRBJ2-2, with a possible D match to TRBD1 (6 bases). The CDR3 runs 15 residues. Deletions cut 3 bases from V and 3 bases from J, with 11 bases between. CDR1 SGHTA and CDR2 FQGNSA come from the germline V gene. The CDR3 DNA is TGTGCCAGCAGCTTCTACAGGGTCGACACCGGGGAGCTGTTTTTT. Protein sequence: CASSFYRVDTGELFF. The variable domain in full, completed from reference TRBV7-2 and TRBJ2-2, reads GAGVSQSPSNKVTEKGKDVELRCDPISGHTALYWYRQSLGQGLEFLIYFQGNSAPDKSGLPSDRFSAERTGGSVSTLTIQRTQQEDSAVYLCASSFYRVDTGELFFGEGSRLTVL.

This clonotype appeared many times. The chain uses TRBV23-1 and TRBJ1-2; TRBD1 matches 7 bases. TRBV23-1 is filed as an ORF, its function uncertain. J gave up 2 bases and V 7 bases, and 13 bases lay outside the gene matches. This CDR3 is built from 16 residues. The CDR3 loop is CASTTFRGSLNYGYTF. The CDR3 nucleotides read TGCGCCAGCACTACCTTCAGGGGGTCGTTGAACTATGGCTACACCTTC.